This TCR beta chain was found in a study of T cell repertoires in cytomegalovirus infection. On this clonotype: The target antigen is unknown.

TCRdb re-analysed the reads in MiXCR, keeping a single row per CDR3 protein. The sample yields 6,500 to 9,000 distinct CDR3 sequences, under 55% seen once. This CDR3 region has 15 residues. The germline V gene encodes CDR1 ENHRY and CDR2 SYGVKD. V shed 6 bases and J 15 bases; nucleotides not matched to a gene: 20. This sequence was found in a human donor in good health (CMV status not recorded). Some clones in this sample may be carry-over from other donors' samples. This chain connects TRBV10-3 to TRBJ1-5; 7 bases match TRBD1. Input material: PBMCs, sequenced either directly or after in vitro stimulation (not recorded which). The CDR3 here is CAIRAKIVPLDRLHF. CDR3 nucleotide sequence: TGTGCCATCAGGGCCAAGATCGTACCACTGGACAGGTTGCATTTT.